Below, 12 T cell receptor beta chains from the same sample are listed, as sequenced in a study of shared clonotypes between healthy human individuals. Sequenced by immunoSEQ multiplex PCR; TCRdb stores in-frame clones only, minus some. Seen here are 850,000 to 1,100,000 clones, roughly 80% observed once, and the top ten hold about 0.89%. Sequences were obtained from memory CD4+ T cells from PBMCs. As to subset: CD45RA-negative fraction. The receptors shown here come from a man between 18 and 29 years old in good health. Some clones in this sample may be carry-over from other donors' samples.

The chain uses TRBV7-9 and TRBJ1-4, with a possible D match to TRBD1 (6 bases). Trimming removed 1 base at V and 0 bases at J, with 12 bases between. This CDR3 comprises 17 residues. Germline values: CDR1 SEHNR, CDR2 FQNEAQ (reference sequence). The CDR3 DNA reads as TGTGCCAGCAGCTTAGTTTCCGGGACAACAACTAATGAAAAACTGTTTTTT. The encoded protein is CASSLVSGTTTNEKLFF.

The chain links TRBV7-2 to TRBJ2-7; D not certain. Trimming stripped 5 bases from V and 2 bases from J, with 16 bases between. Germline V gene sequence: CDR1 SGHTA, CDR2 FQGNSA. This CDR3 spans 15 amino acids. CDR3 region: CASSLNSADPYEQYF. CDR3 nucleotide sequence: TGTGCCAGCAGCCTAAATTCCGCGGACCCCTACGAGCAGTACTTC.

Only a few counts were recorded for this clone. CDR3 nucleotide sequence: TGTGCAAGTCGCTCCAGACTAGCGGAAAACATTCAGTACTTC. The encoded protein is CASRSRLAENIQYF. The chain carries TRBV12-2 and TRBJ2-4; TRBD2 is the table's D call and was not checked against the DNA. TRBV12-2 is a pseudogene locus. The CDR3 covers 14 residues.

The V call is TRBV5-1, the J call TRBJ2-7; the match to TRBD1 covers 7 bases. With 4 bases clipped from V and 3 bases from J, the junction kept 16 bases outside the gene matches. The CDR3 contains 17 residues. Germline V CDR1 and CDR2: SGHRS, YFSETQ. The CDR3 DNA is TGCGCCAGCAGCACCCCCCCTGGCAGGGGGTATAGCTACGAGCAGTACTTC. Encoded protein: CASSTPPGRGYSYEQYF.

The chain is built from TRBV5-1 and TRBJ2-1; TRBD2 matches at 10 bases. This CDR3 comprises 18 residues. Germline V gene sequence: CDR1 SGHRS, CDR2 YFSETQ. Germline trimming cut 4 bases from V and 10 bases from J; bases unmatched to any gene: 20. The CDR3 sequence is CASSRTTGLADQGGEQFF. CDR3 nucleotides: TGCGCCAGCAGCCGGACTACAGGACTAGCGGATCAGGGGGGAGAGCAGTTCTTC.

This clone occurred once. The V and J genes are TRBV5-1 and TRBJ2-7; unclear D gene. V was trimmed by 0 bases and J by 6 bases, leaving 10 bases between them. CDR1 and CDR2 (germline): SGHRS, YFSETQ. The CDR3 loop spans 13 amino acids. The CDR3: CASSLEGLGEQYF. CDR3 nucleotides: TGCGCCAGCAGCTTGGAGGGTTTGGGCGAGCAGTACTTC.

The table lists this clone with a few counts. The V call is TRBV28, the J call TRBJ1-2, with D possibly TRBD1 on 5 matching bases. Trimming removed 7 bases from V and 6 bases from J, with 12 bases in between. This CDR3 region has 12 residues. Germline V gene lookup returns CDR1 MDHEN and CDR2 SYDVKM. CDR3 amino acids: CASTSWGNGYTF. Here the CDR3 DNA reads TGTGCCAGCACCTCGTGGGGGAATGGCTACACCTTC.

This chain joins TRBV10-3 and TRBJ1-4; the match to TRBD1 covers 10 bases. Germline V gives CDR1 ENHRY, CDR2 SYGVKD. Germline trimming cut 6 bases from V and 8 bases from J; bases unmatched to any gene: 9. CDR3 size: 15 residues. Here the CDR3 DNA reads TGTGCCATCAGCCCTGACAGGGGGCAAGGAGAAAAACTGTTTTTT. Amino acids: CAISPDRGQGEKLFF.

The chain links TRBV14 to TRBJ2-4, with D possibly being TRBD1 (7 bases). This CDR3 comprises 17 residues. From germline, CDR1 is SGHDN and CDR2 FVKESK. Between the trimmed V and J ends, which lost 0 bases and 4 bases, there was a span of 16 bases. CDR3 protein: CASSQDLSQGGKNIQYF. CDR3 sequence (DNA): TGTGCCAGCAGCCAAGATCTCTCCCAGGGGGGAAAAAACATTCAGTACTTC.

Details on this clone: A clone one base away is much larger, so this may be a read error. This sample also contains other DNA sequences that code for the same CDR3. This chain links TRBV11-3 with TRBJ2-1; D remains ambiguous. Per germline, CDR1 SGHNT and CDR2 YENEEA. This CDR3 has 12 amino acids. CDR3 residues: CASSLASNEQFF. CDR3 nucleotides: TGTGCCAGCAGCTTAGCAAGCAATGAGCAATTCTTC.

This chain links TRBV11-2 with TRBJ2-2; 8 nucleotides agree with TRBD2. Trimming cost V 10 bases and J 5 bases; bases outside gene matches: 12. Germline CDR1 reads SGHAT; CDR2 reads FQNNGV. This CDR3 contains 15 residues. CDR3 bases: TGTGCCAACTCCCCGGGAGGGGGGCGAACCGGGGAGCTGTTTTTT. Protein: CANSPGGGRTGELFF.

A remark on this clone: Additional DNA sequences in this sample encode the identical CDR3. The genes are TRBV2 and TRBJ2-3; D uncertain. There are 11 residues in the CDR3. Trimming stripped 6 bases from V and 3 bases from J, with 4 bases between. The V gene's germline CDR1 is SNHLY and CDR2 FYNNEI. The CDR3 spells CASRTTDTQYF. The DNA for the CDR3 is TGTGCCAGCAGGACGACAGATACGCAGTATTTT. The full variable domain, its missing parts supplied by reference TRBV2 and TRBJ2-3, is EPEVTQTPSHQVTQMGQEVILRCVPISNHLYFYWYRQILGQKVEFLVSFYNNEISEKSEIFDDQFSVERPDGSNFTLKIRSTKLEDSAMYFCASRTTDTQYFGPGTRLTVL.